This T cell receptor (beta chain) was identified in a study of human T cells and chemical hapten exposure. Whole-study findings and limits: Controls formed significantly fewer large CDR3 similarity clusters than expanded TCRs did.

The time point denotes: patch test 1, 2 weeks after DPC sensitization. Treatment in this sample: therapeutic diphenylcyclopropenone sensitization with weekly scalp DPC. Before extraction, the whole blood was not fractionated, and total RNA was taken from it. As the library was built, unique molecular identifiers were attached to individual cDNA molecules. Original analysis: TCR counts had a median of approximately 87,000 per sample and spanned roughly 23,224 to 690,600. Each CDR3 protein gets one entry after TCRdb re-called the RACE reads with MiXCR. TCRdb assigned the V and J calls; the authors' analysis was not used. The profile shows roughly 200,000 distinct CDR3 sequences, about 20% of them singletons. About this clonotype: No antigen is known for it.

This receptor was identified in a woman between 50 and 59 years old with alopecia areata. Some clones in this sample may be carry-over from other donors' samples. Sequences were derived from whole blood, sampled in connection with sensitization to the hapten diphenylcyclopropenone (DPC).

CDR3 in amino acids: CATSRDLVQVRGYTF. The CDR3 DNA is TGTGCCACCAGCAGAGATTTAGTTCAGGTTCGAGGCTACACCTTC. V is TRBV15 and J is TRBJ1-2; D gene ambiguous. Germline V lookup: CDR1 LNHNV, CDR2 YYDKDF (reference sequence). Trimming removed 0 bases from V and 8 bases from J, with 16 bases in between. This CDR3 is 15 amino acids long.